The clone carrying this TCR beta chain was seen a single time. As originally analysed: Amplified reference gene primers provided the basis for estimating nucleated cell counts. The data were produced by immunoSEQ multiplex PCR, yet TCRdb's version contains in-frame clones alone and is incomplete. From that table come the V and J calls and clone size; the DNA was used to work out D and trimming. The sample includes about 380,000 clones, around 84% of them seen just once. The data derive from a study of blood T cell repertoires in COVID-19. Study summary: COVID-19 samples, acute and convalescent, were from the United States, Italy and Spain. The cDNA or gDNA used as material had been derived from T cells, B-cell-depleted T cells, or PBMCs.

Germline values: CDR1 SGHVS, CDR2 FQNEAQ. V was clipped by 2 bases and J by 2 bases, with 11 bases between them. This CDR3 has 15 residues. This TCR derives from a human donor with acute or convalescent COVID-19. The donor label of this sample is uncertain. J is TRBJ2-3 and V is TRBV7-8; D is undetermined. Sequencing was performed on peripheral blood. The CDR3 is CASSLWAGYTDTQYF. DNA for the CDR3: TGTGCCAGCAGCTTATGGGCAGGATACACAGATACGCAGTATTTT.